This T cell receptor (beta chain) was profiled in a study of shared clonotypes between healthy human individuals. A word on this clone: Its antigen remains unknown.

Findings and limits, study-wide: At large depth, rarefaction still showed sorted-subset sequencing to be incomplete.

Method: immunoSEQ multiplex PCR; TCRdb's copy keeps in-frame clones and lacks some. The sample has hundreds of thousands of clones; roughly 70% are singletons. Per the germline V gene, CDR1 is SEHNR and CDR2 is FQNEAQ (reference sequence). The trim removed 2 bases at V and 3 bases at J, leaving 4 bases unmatched. This CDR3 comprises 15 residues. Sequenced input: memory CD4+ T cells sorted from blood. Subset meaning: CD45RA-negative fraction. This sequence was found in a woman aged 30 to 39 in good health. J is TRBJ2-3 and V is TRBV7-9; 8 nucleotides agree with TRBD2. The CDR3 region has the DNA TGTGCCAGCAGCTTAAGAGCGGGAGAAACAGATACGCAGTATTTT. Translating it yields CASSLRAGETDTQYF.